This T cell receptor (beta chain) was identified during a study of graft-versus-host responses after intestinal transplantation. At the level of the study: Following induction with anti-thymocyte globulin, all recipients were given tacrolimus and steroids for about 3 years.

Measured with immunoSEQ multiplex PCR; TCRdb has only the in-frame clones, and not every one. This table holds 65,000 to 85,000 clones, around 87% found once. CDR3 length: 16 amino acids. Germline CDR1 reads SGHTA; CDR2 reads FQGNSA. Trimming removed 2 bases at V and 5 bases at J, with 18 bases between. With regard to this clone: Its antigen is unknown.

The receptor's source is a human donor who was the organ donor for an intestinal transplant. Sequenced here: unstimulated CD8+ T cells sorted from spleen or lymph node cells, sampled before transplant. The rearrangement links TRBV7-2 to TRBJ1-2; D call uncertain. The CDR3, as DNA: TGTGCCAGCAGCTTAACGCCCCCCGAAGTTAGGTATGGCTACACCTTC. It codes for CASSLTPPEVRYGYTF. Looking up the rest from reference TRBV7-2 and TRBJ1-2 gives the full variable domain: GAGVSQSPSNKVTEKGKDVELRCDPISGHTALYWYRQSLGQGLEFLIYFQGNSAPDKSGLPSDRFSAERTGGSVSTLTIQRTQQEDSAVYLCASSLTPPEVRYGYTFGSGTRLTVV.